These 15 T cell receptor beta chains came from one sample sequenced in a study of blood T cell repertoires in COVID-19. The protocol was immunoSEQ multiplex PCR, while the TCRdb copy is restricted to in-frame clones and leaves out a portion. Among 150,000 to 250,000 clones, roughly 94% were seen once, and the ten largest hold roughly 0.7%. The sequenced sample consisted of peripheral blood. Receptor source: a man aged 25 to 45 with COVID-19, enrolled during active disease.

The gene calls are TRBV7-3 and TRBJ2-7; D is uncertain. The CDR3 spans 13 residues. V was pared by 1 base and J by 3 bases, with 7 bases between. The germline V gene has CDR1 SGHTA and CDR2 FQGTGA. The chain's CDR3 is CASSLNPVYEQYF. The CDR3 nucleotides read TGTGCCAGCAGCTTAAATCCGGTCTACGAGCAGTACTTC.

For the CDR3, the DNA is TGTGCCAGCAGACACAGGGGGCTGCAAGAGACCCAGTACTTC. As protein: CASRHRGLQETQYF. The chain is built from TRBV28 and TRBJ2-5; 9 nucleotides agree with TRBD1. This CDR3 is 14 amino acids long. The germline V gene encodes CDR1 MDHEN and CDR2 SYDVKM. Germline trimming cut 6 bases from V and 2 bases from J; bases unmatched to any gene: 4.

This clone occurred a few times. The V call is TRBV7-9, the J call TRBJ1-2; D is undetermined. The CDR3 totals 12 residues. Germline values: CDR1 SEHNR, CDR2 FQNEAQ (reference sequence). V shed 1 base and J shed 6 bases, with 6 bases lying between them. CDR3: CASSLGLDGYTF. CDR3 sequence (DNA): TGTGCCAGCAGCTTAGGTCTTGATGGCTACACCTTC.

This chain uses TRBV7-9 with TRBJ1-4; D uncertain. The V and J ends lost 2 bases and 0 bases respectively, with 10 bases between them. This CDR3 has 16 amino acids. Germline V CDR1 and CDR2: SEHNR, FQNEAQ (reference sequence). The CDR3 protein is CASSLKASATNEKLFF. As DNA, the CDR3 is TGTGCCAGCAGCTTAAAAGCATCTGCAACTAATGAAAAACTGTTTTTT.

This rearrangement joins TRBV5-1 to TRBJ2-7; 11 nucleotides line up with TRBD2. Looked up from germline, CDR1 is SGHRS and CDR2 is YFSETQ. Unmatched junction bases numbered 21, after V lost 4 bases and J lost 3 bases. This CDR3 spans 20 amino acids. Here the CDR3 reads CASSLGLAGGKGGKLYEQYF. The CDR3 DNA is TGCGCCAGCAGCCTGGGGCTAGCGGGGGGCAAGGGGGGCAAACTCTACGAGCAGTACTTC.

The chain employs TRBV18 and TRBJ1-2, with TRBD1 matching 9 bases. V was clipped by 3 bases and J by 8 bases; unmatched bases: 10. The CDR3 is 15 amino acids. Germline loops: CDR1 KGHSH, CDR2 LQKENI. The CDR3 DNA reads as TGTGCCAGCTCACCCCAAACCGGGACAGGGATCGGCTACACCTTC. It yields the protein CASSPQTGTGIGYTF.

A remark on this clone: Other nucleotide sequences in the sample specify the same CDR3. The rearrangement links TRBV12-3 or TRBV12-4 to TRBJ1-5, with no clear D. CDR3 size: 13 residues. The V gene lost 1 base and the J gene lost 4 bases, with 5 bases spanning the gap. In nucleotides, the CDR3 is TGTGCCAGCAGTTTAGGGGAGAATCAGCCCCAGCATTTT. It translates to CASSLGENQPQHF.

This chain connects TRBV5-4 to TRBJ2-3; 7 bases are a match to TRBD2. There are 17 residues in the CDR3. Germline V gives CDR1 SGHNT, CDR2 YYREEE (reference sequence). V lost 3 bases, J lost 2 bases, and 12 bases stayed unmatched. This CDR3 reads CASSSGGTNLYTDTQYF. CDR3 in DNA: TGTGCCAGCAGCTCCGGGGGGACTAATTTATACACAGATACGCAGTATTTT.

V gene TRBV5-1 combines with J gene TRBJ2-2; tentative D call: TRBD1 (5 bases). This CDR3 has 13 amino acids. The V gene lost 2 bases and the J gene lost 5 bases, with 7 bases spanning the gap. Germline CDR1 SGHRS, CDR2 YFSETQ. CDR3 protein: CASSFGATGELFF. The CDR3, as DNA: TGCGCCAGCAGCTTTGGGGCGACCGGGGAGCTGTTTTTT.

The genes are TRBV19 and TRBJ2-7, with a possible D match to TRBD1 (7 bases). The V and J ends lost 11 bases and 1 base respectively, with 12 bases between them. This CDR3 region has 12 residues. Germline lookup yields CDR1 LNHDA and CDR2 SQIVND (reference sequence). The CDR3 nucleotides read TGTGCCTCGGGGGACAGATCCTACGAGCAGTACTTC. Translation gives CASGDRSYEQYF.

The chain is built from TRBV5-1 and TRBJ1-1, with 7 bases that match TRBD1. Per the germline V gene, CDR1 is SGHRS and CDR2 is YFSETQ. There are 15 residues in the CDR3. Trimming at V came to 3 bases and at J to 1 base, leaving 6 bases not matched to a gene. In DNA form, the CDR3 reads TGCGCCAGCAGCTCCCCCGGGACAGCGAACACTGAAGCTTTCTTT. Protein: CASSSPGTANTEAFF. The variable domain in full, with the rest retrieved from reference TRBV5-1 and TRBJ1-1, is KAGVTQTPRYLIKTRGQQVTLSCSPISGHRSVSWYQQTPGQGLQFLFEYFSETQRNKGNFPGRFSGRQFSNSRSEMNVSTLELGDSALYLCASSSPGTANTEAFFGQGTRLTVV.

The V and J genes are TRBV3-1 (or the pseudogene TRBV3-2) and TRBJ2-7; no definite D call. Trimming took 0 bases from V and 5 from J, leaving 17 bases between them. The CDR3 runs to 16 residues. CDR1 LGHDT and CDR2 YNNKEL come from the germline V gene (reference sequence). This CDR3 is CASSQDRLGRTHEQYF. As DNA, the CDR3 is TGTGCCAGCAGCCAAGATCGTTTGGGCCGTACCCACGAGCAGTACTTC.

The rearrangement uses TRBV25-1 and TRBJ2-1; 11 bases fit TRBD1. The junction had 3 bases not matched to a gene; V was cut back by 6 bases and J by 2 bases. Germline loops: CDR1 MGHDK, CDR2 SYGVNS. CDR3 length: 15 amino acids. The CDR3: CASRGTGGAYNEQFF. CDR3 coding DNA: TGTGCCAGCAGGGGGACAGGGGGGGCCTACAATGAGCAGTTCTTC.

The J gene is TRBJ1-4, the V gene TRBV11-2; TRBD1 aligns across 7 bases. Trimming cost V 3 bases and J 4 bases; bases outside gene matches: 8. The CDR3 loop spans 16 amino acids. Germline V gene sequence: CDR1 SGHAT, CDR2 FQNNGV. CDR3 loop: CASSLAGGLNNEKLFF. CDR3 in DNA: TGTGCCAGCAGCTTGGCAGGGGGATTGAATAATGAAAAACTGTTTTTT.

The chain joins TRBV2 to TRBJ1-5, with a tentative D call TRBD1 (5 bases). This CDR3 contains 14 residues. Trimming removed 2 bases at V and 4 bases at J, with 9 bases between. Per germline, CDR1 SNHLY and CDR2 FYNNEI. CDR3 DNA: TGTGCCAGCAGTGAATCGACAGCAAATCAGCCCCAGCATTTT. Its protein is CASSESTANQPQHF.